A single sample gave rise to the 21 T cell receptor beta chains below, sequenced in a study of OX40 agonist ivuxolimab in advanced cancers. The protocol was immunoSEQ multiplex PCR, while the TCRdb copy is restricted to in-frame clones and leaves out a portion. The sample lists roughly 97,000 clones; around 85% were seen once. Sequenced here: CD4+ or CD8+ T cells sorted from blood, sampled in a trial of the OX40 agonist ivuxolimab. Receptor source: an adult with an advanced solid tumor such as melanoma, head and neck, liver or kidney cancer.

The CDR3 DNA reads TGTGCCAGCAGCTTAGCGGCAGCCTATGGCTACACCTTC. Translation gives CASSLAAAYGYTF. V is TRBV7-2 and J is TRBJ1-2, with no clear D. Germline CDR1 and CDR2: SGHTA and FQGNSA. With 0 bases removed from V and 4 bases from J, the gap between germline ends came to 6 bases. The CDR3 is made up of 13 amino acids.

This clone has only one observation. The chain's CDR3 is CASSLGHSAAKAFF. CDR3 nucleotides: TGTGCCAGCAGCCTAGGACATTCCGCAGCCAAAGCTTTCTTT. The genes are TRBV27 and TRBJ1-1, with D possibly TRBD1 on 5 matching bases. CDR1 is MNHEY and CDR2 is SMNVEV in the germline V gene (reference sequence). The CDR3 covers 14 residues. The V and J ends lost 6 bases and 9 bases respectively, with 20 bases between them.

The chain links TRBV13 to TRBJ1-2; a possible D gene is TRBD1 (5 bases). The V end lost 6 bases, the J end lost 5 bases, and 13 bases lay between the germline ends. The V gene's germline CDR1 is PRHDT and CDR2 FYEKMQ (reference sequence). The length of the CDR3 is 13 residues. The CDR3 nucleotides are TGTGCCAGCAGTCCCCTCACAGGTTATGGCTACACCTTC. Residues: CASSPLTGYGYTF. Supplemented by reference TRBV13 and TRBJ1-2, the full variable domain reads AAGVIQSPRHLIKEKRETATLKCYPIPRHDTVYWYQQGPGQDPQFLISFYEKMQSDKGSIPDRFSAQQFSDYHSELNMSSLELGDSALYFCASSPLTGYGYTFGSGTRLTVV.

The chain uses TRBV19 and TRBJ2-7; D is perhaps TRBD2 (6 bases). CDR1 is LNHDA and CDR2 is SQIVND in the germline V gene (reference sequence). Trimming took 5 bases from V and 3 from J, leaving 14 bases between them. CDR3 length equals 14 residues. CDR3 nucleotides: TGTGCCAGTAGTTCTACGGGAGAGGGCTACGAGCAGTACTTC. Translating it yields CASSSTGEGYEQYF.

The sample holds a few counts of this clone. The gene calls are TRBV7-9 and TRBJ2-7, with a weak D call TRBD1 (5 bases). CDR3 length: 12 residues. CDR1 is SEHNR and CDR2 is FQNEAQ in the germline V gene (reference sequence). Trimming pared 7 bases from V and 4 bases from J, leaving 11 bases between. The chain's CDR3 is CASKLDNYEQYF. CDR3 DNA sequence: TGTGCCAGCAAATTGGACAATTACGAGCAGTACTTC.

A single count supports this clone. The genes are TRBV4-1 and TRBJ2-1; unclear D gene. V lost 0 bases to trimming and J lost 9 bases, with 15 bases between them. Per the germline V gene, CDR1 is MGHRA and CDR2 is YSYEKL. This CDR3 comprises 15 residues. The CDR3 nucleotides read TGCGCCAGCAGCCAAGATGTGGGTGATCGGCTTGAGCAGTTCTTC. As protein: CASSQDVGDRLEQFF.

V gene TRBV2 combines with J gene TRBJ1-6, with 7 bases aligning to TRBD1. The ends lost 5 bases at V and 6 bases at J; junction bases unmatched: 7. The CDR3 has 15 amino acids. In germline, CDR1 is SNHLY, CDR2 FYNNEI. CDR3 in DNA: TGTGCCAGCAGTCTGACAGGGTTCGGTAATTCACCCCTCCACTTT. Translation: CASSLTGFGNSPLHF.

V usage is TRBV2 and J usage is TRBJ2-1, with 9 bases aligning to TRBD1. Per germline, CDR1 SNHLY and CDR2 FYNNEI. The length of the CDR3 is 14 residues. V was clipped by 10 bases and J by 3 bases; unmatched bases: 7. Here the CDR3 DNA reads TGTGCCACCATGCCGACAGGGGGCTACAATGAGCAGTTCTTC. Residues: CATMPTGGYNEQFF.

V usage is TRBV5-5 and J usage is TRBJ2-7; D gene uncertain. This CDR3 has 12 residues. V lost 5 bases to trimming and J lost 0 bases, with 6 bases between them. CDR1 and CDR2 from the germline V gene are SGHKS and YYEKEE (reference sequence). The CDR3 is CASSFNSYEQYF. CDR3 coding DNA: TGTGCCAGCAGTTTTAACTCCTACGAGCAGTACTTC.

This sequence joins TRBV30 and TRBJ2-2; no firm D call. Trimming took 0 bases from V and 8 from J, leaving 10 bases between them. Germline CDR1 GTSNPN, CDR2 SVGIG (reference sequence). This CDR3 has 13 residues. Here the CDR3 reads CAWSVSDPGELFF. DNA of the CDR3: TGTGCCTGGAGTGTAAGCGACCCGGGGGAGCTGTTTTTT. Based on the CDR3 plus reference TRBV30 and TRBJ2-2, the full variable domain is SQTIHQWPATLVQPVGSPLSLECTVEGTSNPNLYWYRQAAGRGLQLLFYSVGIGQISSEVPQNLSASRPQDRQFILSSKKLLLSDSGFYLCAWSVSDPGELFFGEGSRLTVL.

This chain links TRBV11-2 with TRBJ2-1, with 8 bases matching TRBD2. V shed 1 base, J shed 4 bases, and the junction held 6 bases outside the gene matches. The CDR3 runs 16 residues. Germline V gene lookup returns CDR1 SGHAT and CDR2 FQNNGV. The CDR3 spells CASSLARGAGYNEQFF. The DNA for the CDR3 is TGTGCCAGCAGCTTAGCGCGGGGGGCGGGTTACAATGAGCAGTTCTTC.

The CDR3: CASSLFQGTGMNTEAFF. The CDR3 bases are TGCGCCAGCAGCTTGTTTCAGGGGACCGGTATGAACACTGAAGCTTTCTTT. The V and J genes are TRBV5-1 and TRBJ1-1; D possibly corresponds to TRBD1 (6 bases). Trimming shortened V by 1 base and J by 0 bases, and 16 bases separated the two germline ends. The germline gives CDR1 SGHRS, CDR2 YFSETQ. The CDR3 runs 17 residues. The entire variable domain, with the rest obtained from reference TRBV5-1 and TRBJ1-1, is as follows: KAGVTQTPRYLIKTRGQQVTLSCSPISGHRSVSWYQQTPGQGLQFLFEYFSETQRNKGNFPGRFSGRQFSNSRSEMNVSTLELGDSALYLCASSLFQGTGMNTEAFFGQGTRLTVV.

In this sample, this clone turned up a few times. CDR3 coding DNA: TGTGCCAGCAGTTTTGGACAGAACAATCAGCCCCAGCATTTT. This gives the protein CASSFGQNNQPQHF. The rearrangement links TRBV27 to TRBJ1-5; weak D call: TRBD1 (6 bases). Trimming removed 3 bases from V and 3 bases from J, with 9 bases in between. This CDR3 comprises 14 residues. CDR1 is MNHEY and CDR2 is SMNVEV in the germline V gene (reference sequence).

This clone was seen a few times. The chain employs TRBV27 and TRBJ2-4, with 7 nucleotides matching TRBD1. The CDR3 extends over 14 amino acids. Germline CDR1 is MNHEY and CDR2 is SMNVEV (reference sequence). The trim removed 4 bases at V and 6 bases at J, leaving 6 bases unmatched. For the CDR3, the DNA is TGTGCCAGCAGTTCCACAGGGGTGCGAAACATTCAGTACTTC. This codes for CASSSTGVRNIQYF.

The CDR3 DNA reads as TGTGCCAGTGCCGTCGACAGGGGGAGAGAGACCCAGTACTTC. This sequence encodes CASAVDRGRETQYF. The V and J genes are TRBV19 and TRBJ2-5; 9 nucleotides match TRBD1. V lost 8 bases and J lost 4; bases outside the gene matches: 8. CDR3 size: 14 residues. Germline CDR1 LNHDA, CDR2 SQIVND (reference sequence).

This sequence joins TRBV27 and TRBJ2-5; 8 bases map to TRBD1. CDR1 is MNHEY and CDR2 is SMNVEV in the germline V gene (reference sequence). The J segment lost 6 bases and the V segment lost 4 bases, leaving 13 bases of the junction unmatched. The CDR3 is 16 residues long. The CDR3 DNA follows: TGTGCCAGCAGTTCAGGCGCAGGGGGCCCTGGGAAGACCCAGTACTTC. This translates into CASSSGAGGPGKTQYF.

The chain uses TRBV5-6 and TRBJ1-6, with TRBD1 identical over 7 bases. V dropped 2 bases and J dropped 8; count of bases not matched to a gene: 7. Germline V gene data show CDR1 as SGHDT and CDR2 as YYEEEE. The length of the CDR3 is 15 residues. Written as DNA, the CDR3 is TGTGCCAGCAGCTTTTTGACAGGGAGGGATTCACCCCTCCACTTT. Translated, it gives CASSFLTGRDSPLHF.

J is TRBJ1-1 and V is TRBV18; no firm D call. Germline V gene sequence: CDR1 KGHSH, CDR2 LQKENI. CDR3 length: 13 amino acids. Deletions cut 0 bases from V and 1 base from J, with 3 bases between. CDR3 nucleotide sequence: TGTGCCAGCTCACCACCCGCGAACACTGAAGCTTTCTTT. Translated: CASSPPANTEAFF.

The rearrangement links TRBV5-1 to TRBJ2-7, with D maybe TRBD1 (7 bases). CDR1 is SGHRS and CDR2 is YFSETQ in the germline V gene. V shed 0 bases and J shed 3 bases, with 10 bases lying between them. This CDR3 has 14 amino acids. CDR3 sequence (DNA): TGCGCCAGCAGCTTGGACAGGGGAGGCTACGAGCAGTACTTC. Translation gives CASSLDRGGYEQYF.

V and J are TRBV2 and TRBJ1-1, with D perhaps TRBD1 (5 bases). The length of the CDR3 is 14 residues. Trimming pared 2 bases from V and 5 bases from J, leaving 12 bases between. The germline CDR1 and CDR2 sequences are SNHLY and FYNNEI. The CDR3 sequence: CASSEFMTATEAFF. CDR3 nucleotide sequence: TGTGCCAGCAGTGAATTCATGACAGCAACTGAAGCTTTCTTT. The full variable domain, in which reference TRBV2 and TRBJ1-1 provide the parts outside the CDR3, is EPEVTQTPSHQVTQMGQEVILRCVPISNHLYFYWYRQILGQKVEFLVSFYNNEISEKSEIFDDQFSVERPDGSNFTLKIRSTKLEDSAMYFCASSEFMTATEAFFGQGTRLTVV.

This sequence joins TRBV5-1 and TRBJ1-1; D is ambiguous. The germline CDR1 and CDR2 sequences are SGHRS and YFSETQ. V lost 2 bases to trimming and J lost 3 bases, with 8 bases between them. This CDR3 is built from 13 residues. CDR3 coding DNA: TGCGCCAGCAGCTTAAAGGGCTACACTGAAGCTTTCTTT. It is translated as CASSLKGYTEAFF.